Sequencing of this TCR beta chain was carried out in a study of T cell repertoires in cytomegalovirus infection. TCRdb independently ran MiXCR on the reads; one entry per CDR3 protein. The repertoire holds around 350,000 distinct CDR3 sequences, with roughly 18% as singletons. V shed 2 bases and J 0 bases; nucleotides not matched to a gene: 6. This CDR3 contains 17 residues. Per germline, CDR1 MDHEN and CDR2 SYDVKM. This clonotype was detected ten times or more. V gene TRBV28 combines with J gene TRBJ1-5; 8 bases align to TRBD1. The specimen sequenced was PBMCs. The receptor's source is a human donor in good health (CMV status not recorded). Some clones in this sample may be carry-over from other donors' samples. DNA for the CDR3: TGTGCCAGCAGTTTAAGGAGACAGGGGAATAGCAATCAGCCCCAGCATTTT. As protein: CASSLRRQGNSNQPQHF. Full variable domain (remainder filled in from reference TRBV28 and TRBJ1-5): DVKVTQSSRYLVKRTGEKVFLECVQDMDHENMFWYRQDPGLGLRLIYFSYDVKMKEKGDIPEGYSVSREKKERFSLILESASTNQTSMYLCASSLRRQGNSNQPQHFGDGTRLSIL.